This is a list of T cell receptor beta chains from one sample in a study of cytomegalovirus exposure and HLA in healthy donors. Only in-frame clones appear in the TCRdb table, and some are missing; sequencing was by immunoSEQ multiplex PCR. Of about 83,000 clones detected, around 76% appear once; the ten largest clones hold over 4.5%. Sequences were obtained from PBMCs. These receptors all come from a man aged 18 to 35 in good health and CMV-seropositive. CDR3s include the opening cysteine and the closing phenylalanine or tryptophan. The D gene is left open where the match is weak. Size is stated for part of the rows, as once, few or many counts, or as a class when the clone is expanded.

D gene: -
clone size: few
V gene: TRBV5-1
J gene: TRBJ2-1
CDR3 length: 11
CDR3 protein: CASSLAREQFF
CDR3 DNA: TGCGCCAGCAGCTTGGCTAGGGAGCAGTTCTTC

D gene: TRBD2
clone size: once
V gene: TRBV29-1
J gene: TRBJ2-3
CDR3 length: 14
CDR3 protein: CSVGGTSGAGTQYF
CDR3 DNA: TGCAGCGTTGGAGGGACTAGCGGGGCCGGGACGCAGTATTTT

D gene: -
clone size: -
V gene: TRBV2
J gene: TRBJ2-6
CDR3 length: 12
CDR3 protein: CASSRGANVLTF
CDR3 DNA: TGTGCCAGTTCACGGGGGGCCAACGTCCTGACTTTC

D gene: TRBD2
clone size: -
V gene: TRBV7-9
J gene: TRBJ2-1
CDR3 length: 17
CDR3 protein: CASSSTSAQSSYNEQFF
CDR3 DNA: TGTGCCAGCAGCTCGACTAGCGCCCAGAGCTCCTACAATGAGCAGTTCTTC

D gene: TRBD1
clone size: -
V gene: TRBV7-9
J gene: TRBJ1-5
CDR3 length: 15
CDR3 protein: CASSLGGTGHQPQHF
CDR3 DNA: TGTGCCAGCAGCTTAGGGGGGACAGGGCATCAGCCCCAGCATTTT

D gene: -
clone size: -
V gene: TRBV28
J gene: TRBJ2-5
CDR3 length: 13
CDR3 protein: CASKIGSGETQYF
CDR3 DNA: TGTGCCAGCAAAATCGGGAGTGGCGAGACCCAGTACTTC

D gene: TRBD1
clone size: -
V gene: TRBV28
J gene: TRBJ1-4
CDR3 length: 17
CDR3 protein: CASSSPGQGDLHEKLFF
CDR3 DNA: TGTGCCAGCAGTTCTCCGGGACAGGGGGACCTTCATGAAAAACTGTTTTTT

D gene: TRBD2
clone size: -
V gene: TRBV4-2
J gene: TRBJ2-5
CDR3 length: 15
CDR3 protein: CASSQLAGGEETQYF
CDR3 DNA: TGTGCCAGCAGCCAACTAGCGGGAGGGGAGGAGACCCAGTACTTC

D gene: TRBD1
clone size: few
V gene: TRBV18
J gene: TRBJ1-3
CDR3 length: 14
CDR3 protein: CASSLKTGGNTIYF
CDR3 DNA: TGTGCCAGCTCCCTAAAGACAGGGGGAAACACCATATATTTT

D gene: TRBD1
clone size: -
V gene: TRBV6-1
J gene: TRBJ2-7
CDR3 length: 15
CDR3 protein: CASSVPGQGAYEQYF
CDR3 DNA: TGTGCCAGCAGTGTTCCTGGACAGGGGGCCTACGAGCAGTACTTC

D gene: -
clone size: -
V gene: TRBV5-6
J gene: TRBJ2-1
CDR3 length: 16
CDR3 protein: CASSPVEGRSYNEQFF
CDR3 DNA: TGTGCCAGCAGCCCCGTGGAGGGCCGCTCCTACAATGAGCAGTTCTTC

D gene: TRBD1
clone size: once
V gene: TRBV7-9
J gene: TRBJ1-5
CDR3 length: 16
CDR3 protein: CASSLRGGTDNQPQHF
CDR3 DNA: TGTGCCAGCAGCCTCAGAGGGGGGACAGACAATCAGCCCCAGCATTTT

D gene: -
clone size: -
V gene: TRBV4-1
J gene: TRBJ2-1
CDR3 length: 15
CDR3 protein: CASGPMGHINNEQFF
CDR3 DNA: TGCGCCAGCGGGCCGATGGGACACATTAACAATGAGCAGTTCTTC

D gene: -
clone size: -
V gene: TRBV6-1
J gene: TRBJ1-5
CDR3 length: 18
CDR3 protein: CASSDLSVRDFSNQPQHF
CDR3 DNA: TGTGCCAGCAGTGATTTAAGCGTCCGAGACTTTAGCAATCAGCCCCAGCATTTT

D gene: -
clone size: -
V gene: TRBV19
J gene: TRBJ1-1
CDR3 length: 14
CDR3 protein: CASSINRVGTEAFF
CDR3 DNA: TGTGCCAGTAGTATCAACAGGGTGGGGACTGAAGCTTTCTTT

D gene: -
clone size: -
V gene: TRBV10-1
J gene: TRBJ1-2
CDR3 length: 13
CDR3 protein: CASSADSSYGYTF
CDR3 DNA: TGCGCCAGCAGTGCCGACAGCTCCTATGGCTACACCTTC

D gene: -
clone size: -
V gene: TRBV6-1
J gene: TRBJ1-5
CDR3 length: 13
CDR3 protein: CASSEAGPQPQHF
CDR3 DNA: TGTGCCAGCAGTGAAGCGGGGCCTCAGCCCCAGCATTTT

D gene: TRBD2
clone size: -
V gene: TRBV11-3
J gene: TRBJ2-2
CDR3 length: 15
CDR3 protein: CASSPRGENTGELFF
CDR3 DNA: TGTGCCAGCAGCCCCCGGGGGGAAAACACCGGGGAGCTGTTTTTT

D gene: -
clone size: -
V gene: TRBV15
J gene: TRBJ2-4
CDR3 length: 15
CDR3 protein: CATSREQGSKNIQYF
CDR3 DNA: TGTGCCACCAGCAGGGAACAGGGATCCAAAAACATTCAGTACTTC

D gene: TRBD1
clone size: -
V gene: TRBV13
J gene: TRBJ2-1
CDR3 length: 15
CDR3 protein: CASSLAQGVNNEQFF
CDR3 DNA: TGTGCCAGCAGCTTAGCACAGGGGGTCAACAATGAGCAGTTCTTC

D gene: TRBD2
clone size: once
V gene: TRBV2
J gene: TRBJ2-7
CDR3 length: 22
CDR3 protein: CASFFSGNSPKLTSGRAYEQYF
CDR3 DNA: TGTGCCAGCTTCTTCTCAGGGAACTCCCCCAAGTTGACTAGCGGGAGGGCCTACGAGCAGTACTTC

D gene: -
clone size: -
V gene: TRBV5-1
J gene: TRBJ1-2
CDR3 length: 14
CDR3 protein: CASRLGQDTYGYTF
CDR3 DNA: TGCGCCAGCAGGTTGGGACAAGACACCTATGGCTACACCTTC

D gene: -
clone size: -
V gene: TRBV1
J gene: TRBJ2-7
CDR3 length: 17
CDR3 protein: CTSSQDPVTSGRYEQYF
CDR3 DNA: TGCACCAGCAGCCAAGATCCGGTTACTAGCGGACGTTACGAGCAGTACTTC

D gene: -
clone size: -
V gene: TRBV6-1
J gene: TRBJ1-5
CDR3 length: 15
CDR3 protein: CASSEAGGVYQPQHF
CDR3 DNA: TGTGCCAGCAGTGAAGCGGGGGGGGTATATCAGCCCCAGCATTTT

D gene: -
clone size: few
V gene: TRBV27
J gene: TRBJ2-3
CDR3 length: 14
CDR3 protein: CASSWGGGTDTQYF
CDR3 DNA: TGTGCCAGCAGTTGGGGCGGGGGCACAGATACGCAGTATTTT

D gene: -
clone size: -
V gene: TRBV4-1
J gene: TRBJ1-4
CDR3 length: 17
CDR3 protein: CASSQVPGSVSNEKLFF
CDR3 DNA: TGCGCCAGCAGCCAAGTCCCGGGTTCTGTATCTAATGAAAAACTGTTTTTT

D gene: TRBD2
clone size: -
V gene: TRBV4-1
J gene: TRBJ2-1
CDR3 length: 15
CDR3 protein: CASSLPASGYNEQFF
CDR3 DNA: TGCGCCAGCAGCCTTCCCGCTAGCGGATACAATGAGCAGTTCTTC

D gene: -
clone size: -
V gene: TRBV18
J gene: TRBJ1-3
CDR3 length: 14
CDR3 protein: CASSPDGGGNTIYF
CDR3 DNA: TGTGCCAGCTCCCCCGACGGGGGAGGAAACACCATATATTTT

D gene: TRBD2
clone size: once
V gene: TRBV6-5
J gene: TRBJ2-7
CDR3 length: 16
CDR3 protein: CASSYSSGLAGGEQYF
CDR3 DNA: TGTGCCAGCAGTTACTCCTCGGGGCTAGCGGGAGGCGAGCAGTACTTC

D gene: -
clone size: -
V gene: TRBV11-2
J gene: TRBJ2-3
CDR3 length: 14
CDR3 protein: CASSLTRVTDTQYF
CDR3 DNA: TGTGCCAGCAGCTTAACCAGGGTGACAGATACGCAGTATTTT

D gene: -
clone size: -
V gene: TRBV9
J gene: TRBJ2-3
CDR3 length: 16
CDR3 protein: CASSVEAGWGTDTQYF
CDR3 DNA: TGTGCCAGCAGCGTAGAGGCAGGGTGGGGCACAGATACGCAGTATTTT

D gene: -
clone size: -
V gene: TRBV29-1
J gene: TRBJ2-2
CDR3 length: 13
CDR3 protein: CSVDRGGTGELFF
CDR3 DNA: TGCAGCGTAGATAGGGGCGGCACCGGGGAGCTGTTTTTT

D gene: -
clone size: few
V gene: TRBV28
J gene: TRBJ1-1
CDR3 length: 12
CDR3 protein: CASSTVTAEAFF
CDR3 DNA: TGTGCCAGCAGTACAGTTACCGCTGAAGCTTTCTTT

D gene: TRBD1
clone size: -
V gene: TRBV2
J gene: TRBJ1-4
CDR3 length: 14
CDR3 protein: CASGLDRANEKLFF
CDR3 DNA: TGTGCCAGCGGCCTCGACAGGGCTAATGAAAAACTGTTTTTT

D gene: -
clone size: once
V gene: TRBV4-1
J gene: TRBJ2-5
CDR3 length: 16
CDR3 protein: CASSQGGKGNRETQYF
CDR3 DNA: TGCGCCAGCAGCCAAGGCGGGAAGGGTAACCGGGAGACCCAGTACTTC

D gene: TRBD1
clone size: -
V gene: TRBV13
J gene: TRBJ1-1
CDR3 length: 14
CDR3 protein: CASSLGQGYTEAFF
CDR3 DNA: TGTGCCAGCAGCTTGGGACAGGGATACACTGAAGCTTTCTTT

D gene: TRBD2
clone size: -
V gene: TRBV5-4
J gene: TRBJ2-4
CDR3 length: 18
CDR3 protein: CASSFRTSGRVAKNIQYF
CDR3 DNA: TGTGCCAGCAGCTTCCGGACTAGCGGGAGGGTAGCCAAAAACATTCAGTACTTC

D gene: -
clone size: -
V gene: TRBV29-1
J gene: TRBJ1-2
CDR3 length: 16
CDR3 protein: CSVEAPGHNHLYGYTF
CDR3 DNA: TGCAGCGTTGAGGCACCGGGACATAACCACCTCTATGGCTACACCTTC

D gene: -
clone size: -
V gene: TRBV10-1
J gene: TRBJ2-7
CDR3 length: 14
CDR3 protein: CASSGRSGTYEQYF
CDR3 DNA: TGCGCCAGCAGCGGGCGGTCGGGGACCTACGAGCAGTACTTC

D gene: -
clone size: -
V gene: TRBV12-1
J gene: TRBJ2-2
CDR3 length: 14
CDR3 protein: CASSFCGPGGELFF
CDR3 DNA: TGTGCCAGCAGCTTTTGCGGGCCCGGCGGGGAGCTGTTTTTT

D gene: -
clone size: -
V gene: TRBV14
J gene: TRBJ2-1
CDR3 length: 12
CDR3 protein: CASSHGSVALFF
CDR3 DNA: TGTGCCAGCAGCCACGGGAGCGTGGCTCTGTTCTTC

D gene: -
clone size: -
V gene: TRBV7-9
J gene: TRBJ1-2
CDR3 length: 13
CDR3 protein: CASSLKTGNLYTF
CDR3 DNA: TGTGCCAGCAGCTTAAAGACAGGAAACTTATACACCTTC

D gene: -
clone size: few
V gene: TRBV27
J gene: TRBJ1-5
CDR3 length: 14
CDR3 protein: CASSFSYSNQPQHF
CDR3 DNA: TGTGCCAGCAGTTTTAGCTATAGCAATCAGCCCCAGCATTTT

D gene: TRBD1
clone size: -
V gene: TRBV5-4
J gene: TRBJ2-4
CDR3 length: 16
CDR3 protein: CASSLGQGAAKNIQYF
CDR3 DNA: TGTGCCAGCAGCCTGGGACAGGGGGCGGCCAAAAACATTCAGTACTTC

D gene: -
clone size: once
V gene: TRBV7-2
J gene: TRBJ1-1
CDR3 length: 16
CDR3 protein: CASSTPAQVGNTEAFF
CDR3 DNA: TGTGCCAGCAGCACTCCCGCACAGGTGGGGAACACTGAAGCTTTCTTT

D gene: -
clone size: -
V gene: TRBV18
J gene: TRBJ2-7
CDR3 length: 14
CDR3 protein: CASSPVGTVYEQYF
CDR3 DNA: TGTGCCAGCTCACCCGTTGGCACCGTCTACGAGCAGTACTTC

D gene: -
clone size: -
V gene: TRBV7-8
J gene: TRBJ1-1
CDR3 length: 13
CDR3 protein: CASSPDSFTEAFF
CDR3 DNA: TGTGCCAGCAGCCCGGACAGCTTCACTGAAGCTTTCTTT

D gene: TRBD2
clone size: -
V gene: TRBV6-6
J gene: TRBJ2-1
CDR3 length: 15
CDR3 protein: CASSRLAGDYNEQFF
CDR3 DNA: TGTGCCAGCAGTAGACTAGCGGGAGACTACAATGAGCAGTTCTTC

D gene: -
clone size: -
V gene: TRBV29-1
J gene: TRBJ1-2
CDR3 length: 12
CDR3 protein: CSVGGANYGYTF
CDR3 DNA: TGCAGCGTTGGCGGAGCTAACTATGGCTACACCTTC

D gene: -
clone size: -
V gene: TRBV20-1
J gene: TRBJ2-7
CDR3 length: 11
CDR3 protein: CSAPSGDEQYF
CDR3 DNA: TGCAGTGCCCCGTCGGGGGACGAGCAGTACTTC

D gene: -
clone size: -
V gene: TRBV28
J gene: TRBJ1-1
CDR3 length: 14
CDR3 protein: CASSFLGGATEAFF
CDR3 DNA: TGTGCCAGCAGTTTCCTCGGGGGGGCCACTGAAGCTTTCTTT

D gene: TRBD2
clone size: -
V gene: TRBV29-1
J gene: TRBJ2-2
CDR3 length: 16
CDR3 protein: CSVGGTSGRSAGELFF
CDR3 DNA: TGCAGCGTTGGCGGGACTAGCGGGAGGTCGGCCGGGGAGCTGTTTTTT

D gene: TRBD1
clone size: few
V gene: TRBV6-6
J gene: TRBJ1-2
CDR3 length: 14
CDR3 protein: CASSYSIDRADYTF
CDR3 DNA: TGTGCCAGCAGTTACTCCATAGACAGGGCTGACTACACCTTC

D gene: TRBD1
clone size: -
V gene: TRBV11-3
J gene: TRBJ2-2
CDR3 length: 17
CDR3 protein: CASSPGGSESNTGELFF
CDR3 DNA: TGTGCCAGCAGCCCAGGGGGTTCGGAGTCGAACACCGGGGAGCTGTTTTTT

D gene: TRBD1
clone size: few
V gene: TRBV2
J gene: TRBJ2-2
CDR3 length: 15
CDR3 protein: CASTGQVSNTGELFF
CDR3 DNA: TGTGCCAGCACCGGACAGGTTTCAAACACCGGGGAGCTGTTTTTT

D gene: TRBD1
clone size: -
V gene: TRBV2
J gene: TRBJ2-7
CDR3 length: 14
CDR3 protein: CASSVEDRSYEQYF
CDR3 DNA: TGTGCCAGCAGTGTGGAGGACAGGAGCTACGAGCAGTACTTC

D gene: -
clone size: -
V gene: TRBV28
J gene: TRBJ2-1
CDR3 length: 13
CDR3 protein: CASRGGMRNEQFF
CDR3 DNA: TGTGCCAGCAGGGGCGGGATGAGGAATGAGCAGTTCTTC

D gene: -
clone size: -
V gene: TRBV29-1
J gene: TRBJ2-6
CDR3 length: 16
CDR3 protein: CSVVQAGLSGANVLTF
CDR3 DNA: TGCAGCGTTGTACAAGCGGGCCTATCTGGGGCCAACGTCCTGACTTTC

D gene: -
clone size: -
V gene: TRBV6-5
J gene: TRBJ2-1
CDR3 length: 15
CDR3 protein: CASSVRVPTNNEQFF
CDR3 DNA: TGTGCCAGCAGCGTCCGGGTCCCCACGAACAATGAGCAGTTCTTC

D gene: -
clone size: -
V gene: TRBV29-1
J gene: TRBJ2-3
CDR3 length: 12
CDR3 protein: CSARGVTDTQYF
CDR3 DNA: TGCAGCGCACGCGGGGTCACAGATACGCAGTATTTT